This is a list of T cell receptor beta chains from one sample in a study of blood T cell repertoires in COVID-19. Clones were sequenced by immunoSEQ multiplex PCR, and TCRdb holds only the in-frame ones, with some missing. The table records about 130,000 clones, approximately 90% of them present only once. Specimen: peripheral blood. All receptors come from a man over 45 with COVID-19, enrolled during active disease. Each CDR3 is given with its conserved first and last residue. The D gene is left open where the match is weak. Size tells how often a clone was seen (once, few, many) or the class of an expanded clone, and some rows leave it out.

V gene	J gene	D gene	CDR3 length	clone size	CDR3 DNA	CDR3 protein
TRBV11-1	TRBJ2-1	TRBD1	15	-	TGTGCCAGCAGTCTCGACAGGGGAGTTTACAATGAGCAGTTCTTC	CASSLDRGVYNEQFF
TRBV4-3	TRBJ1-3	-	18	-	TGCGCCAGCAGCCAAGAGGGTGGAGGGACCTCCTCTGGAAACACCATATATTTT	CASSQEGGGTSSGNTIYF
TRBV3-1/TRBV3-2	TRBJ2-1	-	14	-	TGTGCCAGCAGCCAATTATACAGGGCCGATGAGCAGTTCTTC	CASSQLYRADEQFF
TRBV29-1	TRBJ2-5	-	13	-	TGCAGCGTCCCCGCGAGAGACCAAGAGACCCAGTACTTC	CSVPARDQETQYF
TRBV2	TRBJ2-1	-	11	-	TGTGCCAGCAGTGAAGGGCTAGTTGGCTTCTTC	CASSEGLVGFF
TRBV4-3	TRBJ2-3	-	14	-	TGCGCCAGCAGCCAAGGCCCAGGGTCAGATACGCAGTATTTT	CASSQGPGSDTQYF
TRBV18	TRBJ2-5	TRBD1	17	-	TGTGCCAGCTCACCGCTTTCAACAGGGGGCGAGGGAGAGACCCAGTACTTC	CASSPLSTGGEGETQYF
TRBV7-3	TRBJ2-1	TRBD2	15	-	TGTGCCAGCAGCGCTACTAGCGGGAGGGGGGAAGAGCAGTTCTTC	CASSATSGRGEEQFF
TRBV2	TRBJ2-3	-	13	-	TGTGCCAGCAGTGACAGGGTGTCGGATACGCAGTATTTT	CASSDRVSDTQYF
TRBV7-2	TRBJ2-7	TRBD2	16	-	TGTGCCAGCAGCTCCGTAGGTAGCGGGAGGGCCTACGAGCAGTACTTC	CASSSVGSGRAYEQYF
TRBV18	TRBJ2-1	TRBD2	18	-	TGTGCCAGCTCACCACGGAGCGGGAGGGCCGGGACCTACAATGAGCAGTTCTTC	CASSPRSGRAGTYNEQFF
TRBV7-6	TRBJ2-1	TRBD1	16	few	TGTGCCAGCAGCACCTCCTCGGACAGGGGGTTGGTAGAGCAGTTCTTC	CASSTSSDRGLVEQFF
TRBV24-1	TRBJ2-1	-	12	-	TGTGCCACCAGTGTCGGCTACAATGAGCAGTTCTTC	CATSVGYNEQFF
TRBV6-4	TRBJ2-3	TRBD2	14	-	TGTGCCAGCAGTGCTAGCGGGAGCACAGATACGCAGTATTTT	CASSASGSTDTQYF
TRBV23-1	TRBJ1-2	TRBD1	15	few	TGCGCCAGCACACGAGGGACAGGGGCCAACTATGGCTACACCTTC	CASTRGTGANYGYTF
TRBV10-3	TRBJ2-1	-	14	-	TGTGCCATCAGTGAACTCAGCGTAAACAATGAGCAGTTCTTC	CAISELSVNNEQFF
TRBV3-1/TRBV3-2	TRBJ2-1	TRBD2	16	-	TGTGCCAGCAGCCAAGATCCCGCTAGCGGGGTTAATGAGCAGTTCTTC	CASSQDPASGVNEQFF
TRBV11-3	TRBJ2-1	TRBD2	14	-	TGTGCCAGCAGCTTAGGCGGGAGGGTCGATGAGCAGTTCTTC	CASSLGGRVDEQFF
TRBV18	TRBJ2-1	-	15	-	TGTGCCAGCTCACGATCACAGGGTTCCTACAATGAGCAGTTCTTC	CASSRSQGSYNEQFF
TRBV24-1	TRBJ2-2	TRBD1	17	-	TGTGCCACCAGTGATCCCCGCGGGACAGGGGGCACCGGGGAGCTGTTTTTT	CATSDPRGTGGTGELFF
TRBV30	TRBJ1-2	-	12	-	TGTGCCTGTTCTCAGGGAAACTATGGCTACACCTTC	CACSQGNYGYTF
TRBV27	TRBJ2-2	TRBD2	14	few	TGTGCCAGCAGTGCCACCGGGGGGGCCGGGGAGCTGTTTTTT	CASSATGGAGELFF
TRBV7-8	TRBJ2-4	-	12	-	TGTGCCAGCAGCTTAGGGCAAAACATTCAGTACTTC	CASSLGQNIQYF
TRBV6-5	TRBJ1-5	TRBD1	14	-	TGTGCCAGCAGCCTAGACAGGGGGAATCAGCCCCAGCATTTT	CASSLDRGNQPQHF
TRBV10-1	TRBJ1-6	-	16	-	TGCGCCAGCAGTACAGGGCTTAGCTCCTATAATTCACCCCTCCACTTT	CASSTGLSSYNSPLHF
TRBV7-9	TRBJ1-4	-	15	-	TGTGCCAGCAGTCCATACGGGACATCCAATGAAAAACTGTTTTTT	CASSPYGTSNEKLFF
TRBV2	TRBJ2-5	TRBD1	13	-	TGTGCCAGCAAAGGGACAGAACAAGAGACCCAGTACTTC	CASKGTEQETQYF
TRBV5-4	TRBJ2-5	-	15	-	TGTGCCAGCAGCTTGGACCTTACAGGGAGTGAGACCCAGTACTTC	CASSLDLTGSETQYF
TRBV7-2	TRBJ1-1	-	15	-	TGTGCCAGCAGCTTAGTTCTGGGGGGTCCCACTGAAGCTTTCTTT	CASSLVLGGPTEAFF